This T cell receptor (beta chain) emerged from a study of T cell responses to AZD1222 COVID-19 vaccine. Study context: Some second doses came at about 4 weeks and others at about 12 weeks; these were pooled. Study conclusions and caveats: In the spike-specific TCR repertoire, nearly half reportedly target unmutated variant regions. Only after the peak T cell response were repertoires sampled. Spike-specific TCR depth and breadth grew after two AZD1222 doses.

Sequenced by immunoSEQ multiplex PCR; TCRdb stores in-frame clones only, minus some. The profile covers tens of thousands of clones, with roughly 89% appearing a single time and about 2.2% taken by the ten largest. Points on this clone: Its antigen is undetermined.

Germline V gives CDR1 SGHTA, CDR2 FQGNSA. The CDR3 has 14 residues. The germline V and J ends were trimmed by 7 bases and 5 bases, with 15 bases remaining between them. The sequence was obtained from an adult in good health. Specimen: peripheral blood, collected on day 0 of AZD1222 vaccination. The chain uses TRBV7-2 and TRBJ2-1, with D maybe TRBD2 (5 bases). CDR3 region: CASTLLGGNNEQFF. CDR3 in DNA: TGTGCCAGCACCCTATTAGGAGGTAACAATGAGCAGTTCTTC.